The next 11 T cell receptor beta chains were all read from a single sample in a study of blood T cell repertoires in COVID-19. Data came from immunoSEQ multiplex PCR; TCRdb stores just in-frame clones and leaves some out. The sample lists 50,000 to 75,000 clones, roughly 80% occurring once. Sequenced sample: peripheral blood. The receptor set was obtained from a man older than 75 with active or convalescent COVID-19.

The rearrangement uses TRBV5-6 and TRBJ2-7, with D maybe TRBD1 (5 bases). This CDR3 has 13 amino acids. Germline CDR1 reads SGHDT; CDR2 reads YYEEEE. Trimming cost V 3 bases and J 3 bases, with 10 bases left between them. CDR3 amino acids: CASSYGQDYEQYF. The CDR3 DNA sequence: TGTGCCAGCAGCTACGGACAAGACTACGAGCAGTACTTC.

The CDR3 nucleotides are TGTGCCAGTAGTATAGGAGCGGGAGGCCTGGCTGAAGCTTTCTTT. Translating gives CASSIGAGGLAEAFF. The chain is built from TRBV19 and TRBJ1-1; no clear D. V shed 1 base and J shed 6 bases, with 15 bases lying between them. The CDR3 runs to 15 residues. The germline V gene encodes CDR1 LNHDA and CDR2 SQIVND (reference sequence).

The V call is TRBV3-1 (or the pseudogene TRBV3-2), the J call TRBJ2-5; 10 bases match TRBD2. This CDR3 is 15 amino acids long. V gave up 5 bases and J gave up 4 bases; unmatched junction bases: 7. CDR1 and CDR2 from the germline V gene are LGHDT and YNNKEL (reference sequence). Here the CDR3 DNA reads TGTGCCAGCAGCTCCCGACTAGCGGGTTTAGAGACCCAGTACTTC. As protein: CASSSRLAGLETQYF.

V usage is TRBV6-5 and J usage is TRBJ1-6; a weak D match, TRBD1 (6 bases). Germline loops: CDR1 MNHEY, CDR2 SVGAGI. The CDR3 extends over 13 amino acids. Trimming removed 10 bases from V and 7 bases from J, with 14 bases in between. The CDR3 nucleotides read TGTGCCATTACACAGGGTTTGAATTCACCCCTCCACTTT. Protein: CAITQGLNSPLHF.

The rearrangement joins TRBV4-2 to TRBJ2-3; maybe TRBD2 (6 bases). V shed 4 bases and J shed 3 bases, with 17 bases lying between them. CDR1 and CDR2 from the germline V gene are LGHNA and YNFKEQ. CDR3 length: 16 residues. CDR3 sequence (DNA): TGTGCCAGCAGCCTGGGCGGGACTTCTGTTACAGATACGCAGTATTTT. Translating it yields CASSLGGTSVTDTQYF.

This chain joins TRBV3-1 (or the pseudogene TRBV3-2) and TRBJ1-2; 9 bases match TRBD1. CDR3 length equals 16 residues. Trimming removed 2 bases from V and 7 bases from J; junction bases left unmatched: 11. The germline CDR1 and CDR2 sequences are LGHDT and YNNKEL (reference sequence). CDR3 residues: CASSQSGGTGLAGYTF. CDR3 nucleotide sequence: TGTGCCAGCAGCCAAAGTGGAGGGACAGGGCTCGCTGGCTACACCTTC.

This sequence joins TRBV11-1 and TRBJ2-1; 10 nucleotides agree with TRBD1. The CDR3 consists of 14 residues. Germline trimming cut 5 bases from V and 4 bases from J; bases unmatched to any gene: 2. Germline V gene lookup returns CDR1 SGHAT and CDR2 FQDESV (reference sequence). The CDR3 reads CASSPGQGYNEQFF. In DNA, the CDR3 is TGTGCCAGCAGCCCGGGACAGGGGTACAATGAGCAGTTCTTC.

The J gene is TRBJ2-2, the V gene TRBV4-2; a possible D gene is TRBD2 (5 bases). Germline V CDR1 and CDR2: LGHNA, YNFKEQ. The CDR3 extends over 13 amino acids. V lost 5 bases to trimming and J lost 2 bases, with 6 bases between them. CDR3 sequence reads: CASSGSNTGELFF. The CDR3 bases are TGTGCCAGCAGCGGGAGTAACACCGGGGAGCTGTTTTTT.

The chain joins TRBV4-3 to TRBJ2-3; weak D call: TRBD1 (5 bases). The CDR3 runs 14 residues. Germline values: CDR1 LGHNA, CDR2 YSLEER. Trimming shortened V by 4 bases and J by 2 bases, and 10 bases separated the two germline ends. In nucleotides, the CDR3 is TGCGCCAGCAGCCCGTCAGGGCTCACAGATACGCAGTATTTT. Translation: CASSPSGLTDTQYF.

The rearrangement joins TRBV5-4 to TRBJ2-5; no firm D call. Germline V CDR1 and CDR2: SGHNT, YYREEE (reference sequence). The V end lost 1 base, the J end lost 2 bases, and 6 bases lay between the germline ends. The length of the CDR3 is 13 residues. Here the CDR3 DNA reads TGTGCCAGCAGCTTGACAGAGCAAGAGACCCAGTACTTC. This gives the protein CASSLTEQETQYF.

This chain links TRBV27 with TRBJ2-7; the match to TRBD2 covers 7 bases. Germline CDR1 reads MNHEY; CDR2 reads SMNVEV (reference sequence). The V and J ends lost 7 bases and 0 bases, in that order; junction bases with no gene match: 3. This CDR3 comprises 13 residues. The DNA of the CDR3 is TGTGCCAGCAACGGGAGGAGCTCCTACGAGCAGTACTTC. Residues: CASNGRSSYEQYF.